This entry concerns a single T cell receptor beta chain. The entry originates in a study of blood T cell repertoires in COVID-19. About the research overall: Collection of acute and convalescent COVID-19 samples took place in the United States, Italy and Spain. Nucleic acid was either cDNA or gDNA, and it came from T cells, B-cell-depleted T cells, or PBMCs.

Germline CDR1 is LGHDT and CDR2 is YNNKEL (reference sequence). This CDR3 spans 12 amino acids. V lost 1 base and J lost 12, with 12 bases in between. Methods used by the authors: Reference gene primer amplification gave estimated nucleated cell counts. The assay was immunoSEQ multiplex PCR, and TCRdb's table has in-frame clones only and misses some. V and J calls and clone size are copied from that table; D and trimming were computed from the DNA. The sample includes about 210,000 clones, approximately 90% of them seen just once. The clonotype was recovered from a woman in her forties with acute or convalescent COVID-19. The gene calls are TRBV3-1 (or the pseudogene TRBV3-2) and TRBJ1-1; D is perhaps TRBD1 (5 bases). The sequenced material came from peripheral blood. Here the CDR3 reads CASSQATVETFF. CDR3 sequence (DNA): TGTGCCAGCAGCCAAGCGACAGTAGAGACTTTCTTT.